This passage covers 3 T cell receptor beta chains from one sample sequenced in a study of shared clonotypes between healthy human individuals. Produced via immunoSEQ multiplex PCR; TCRdb's table is partial and in-frame only. The table has about 980,000 clones, approximately 80% seen once. The specimen sequenced was memory CD4+ T cells sorted from blood. The subset is: CD45RA-negative fraction. All receptors come from a man aged 18-30 years in good health.

The chain couples TRBV5-1 to TRBJ1-5; D is perhaps TRBD1 (5 bases). The germline V gene encodes CDR1 SGHRS and CDR2 YFSETQ. The germline V and J ends were trimmed by 3 bases and 6 bases, with 22 bases remaining between them. CDR3 size: 17 residues. The CDR3 is CASSYTSGRRACQPQHF. In DNA, the CDR3 is TGCGCCAGCAGCTATACATCGGGACGGCGGGCATGTCAGCCCCAGCATTTT.

In this sample, this clone turned up a few times. This rearrangement joins TRBV5-6 to TRBJ1-6; D is unresolved. This CDR3 has 16 amino acids. Germline lookup yields CDR1 SGHDT and CDR2 YYEEEE. V shed 4 bases and J shed 0 bases, with 11 bases lying between them. This chain's CDR3 is CASSPLASSYNSPLHF. CDR3 in DNA: TGTGCCAGCAGCCCCTTAGCGAGCTCCTATAATTCACCCCTCCACTTT.

This clone has just one count. CDR3 sequence reads: CASSYPTGGNQPQHF. The DNA of the CDR3 is TGTGCCAGCAGTTACCCGACAGGGGGGAATCAGCCCCAGCATTTT. The V gene is TRBV6-6, the J gene TRBJ1-5; TRBD1 matches 9 bases. CDR1 MNHNY and CDR2 SVGAGI come from the germline V gene (reference sequence). Trimming removed 2 bases from V and 4 bases from J; junction bases left unmatched: 3. The CDR3 consists of 15 residues.